This TCR beta chain appears in the sequencing data of a study of cytomegalovirus exposure and HLA in healthy donors. Trimming removed 5 bases at V and 0 bases at J, with 7 bases between. Germline lookup yields CDR1 LNHDA and CDR2 SQIVND (reference sequence). This CDR3 has 13 amino acids. The PCR made use of 60 Vbeta and 13 Jbeta primers. The table came from immunoSEQ multiplex PCR; TCRdb's copy has only in-frame clones and leaves some out. The sample records 150,000 to 200,000 clones, about 80% being singletons. The chain is built from TRBV19 and TRBJ1-1, with unresolved D. Sequenced: PBMCs. The source is a woman aged 40 to 50 in good health and CMV-seronegative. The CDR3 sequence is CASSVLMNTEAFF. In nucleotides, the CDR3 is TGTGCCAGTAGTGTCCTAATGAACACTGAAGCTTTCTTT. Using reference TRBV19 and TRBJ1-1 for the parts outside the CDR3, the full variable domain is DGGITQSPKYLFRKEGQNVTLSCEQNLNHDAMYWYRQDPGQGLRLIYYSQIVNDFQKGDIAEGYSVSREKKESFPLTVTSAQKNPTAFYLCASSVLMNTEAFFGQGTRLTVV.